Sequencing of this T cell receptor beta chain was carried out in a study of CD8 T cells in ankylosing spondylitis. Notes on the study in general: Characteristic, it appeared, of ankylosing spondylitis blood was a TCR beta motif of eight highly homologous variants. Disease-associated clones were CD8+ and fairly uncommon in peripheral blood. Matched synovial fluid from ankylosing spondylitis patients was reported to be enriched for disease-linked clones. Past research had described some motif variants in reactive arthritis synovial fluid and blood.

A single record per CDR3 protein comes from TCRdb applying MiXCR to the 5' RACE reads. The sample consists of about 130,000 distinct CDR3 sequences, approximately 7.3% of them appearing once. With regard to this clonotype: Its specificity is not known. One end of the junction fails to match germline, which may point to a read error.

This receptor was taken from a female donor with ankylosing spondylitis or in good health (not recorded which). Sequenced: blood, either unsorted or a sorted T cell fraction (not recorded which).

The CDR3 nucleotides are TGTGTCAGCAGCTTAGCAGTCGGACCCCAAGAGACCCAGTACTTC. It yields the protein CVSSLAVGPQETQYF. The chain links TRBV7-9 to TRBJ2-5; no clear D gene. Germline assignment: CDR1 SEHNR and CDR2 FQNEAQ (reference sequence). The CDR3 is 15 residues long. Using reference TRBV7-9 and TRBJ2-5 for the parts outside the CDR3, the full variable domain is DTGVSQNPRHKITKRGQNVTFRCDPISEHNRLYWYRQTLGQGPEFLTYFQNEAQLEKSRLLSDRFSAERPKGSFSTLEIQRTEQGDSAMYLCVSSLAVGPQETQYFGPGTRLLVL.